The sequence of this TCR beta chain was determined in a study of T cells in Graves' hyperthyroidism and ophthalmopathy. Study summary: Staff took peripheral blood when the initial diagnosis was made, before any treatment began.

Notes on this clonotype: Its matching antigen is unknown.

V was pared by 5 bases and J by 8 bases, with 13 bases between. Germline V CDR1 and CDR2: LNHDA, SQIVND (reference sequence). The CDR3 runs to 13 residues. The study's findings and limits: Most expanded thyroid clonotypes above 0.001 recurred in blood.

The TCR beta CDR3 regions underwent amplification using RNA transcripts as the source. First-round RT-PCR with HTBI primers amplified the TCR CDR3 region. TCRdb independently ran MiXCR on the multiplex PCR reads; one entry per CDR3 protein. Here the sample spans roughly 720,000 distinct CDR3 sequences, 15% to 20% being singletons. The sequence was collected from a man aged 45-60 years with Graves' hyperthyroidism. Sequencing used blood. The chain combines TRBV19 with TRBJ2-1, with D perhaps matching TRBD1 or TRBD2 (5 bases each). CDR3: CASSGILGDEQFF. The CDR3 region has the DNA TGTGCCAGTAGTGGAATACTAGGGGATGAGCAGTTCTTC.